The sequence of this T cell receptor beta chain was determined in a study of blood T cells in healthy people across ages (dated by TCRdb to between 2014 and 2017). In terms of the full investigation: In model experiments, template switching captured about one uniquely barcoded TCR beta cDNA molecule for every two T cells. Age-related changes in TCR beta repertoire diversity were measured in the study by deep sequencing normalized with unique cDNA molecular identifiers. Four age groups were formed from the donors: young (average approximately 16 years), middle-aged (around 39), aged (over 55) and long-lived (approximately 80). To avoid experimental bias, donors of different ages were spread randomly across the sequencing lanes. Using the same blood draw, the study looked at two additional independent replicas of 1 million unique cDNA reads for two donors, one aged 18 to 29 and the other aged 80 or older. On the study overall, not on this receptor specifically: Because the CMV infection status of the donors was unknown, age-related changes in expanded clonotypes may potentially have been confounded. Conclusive comparison of naive and antigen-experienced compartments was prevented by the profiling of bulk unsorted PBMCs. Estimates of total diversity based on one million sequenced T cells were considered lower bounds and underestimates. The percentage of naive T cells measured by flow cytometry correlated strongly with observed TCR beta diversity. As age increased, observed TCR beta diversity per million T cells dropped in a roughly linear way, and a significant reduction was already evident by age 40. Compared with the aged group, the long-lived group had more naive CD4+ T cells, fewer expanded clones and increased TCR diversity, suggesting age selection.

Donors were a few dozen systemically healthy Caucasian individuals from Russia aged 6 to 90 years. About 9.8 milliliters of peripheral blood were drawn from each donor into EDTA-treated Vacutainer tubes. Ficoll-Paque density-gradient centrifugation was used to isolate PBMCs, with at least 7 million per sample. Total RNA, at least 6 micrograms per sample, was extracted from PBMCs with Trizol reagent. For every donor, an aliquot of PBMCs went through flow cytometry to measure the percentages of naive CD45RAhigh/CD27high T cells. The junction shows trimming of 0 bases on V and 4 bases on J, plus 5 bases between the germline ends. Sequences SGHTA (CDR1) and FQGNSA (CDR2) are obtained from the germline V gene. The CDR3 runs 13 amino acids, cysteine and phenylalanine included. The retained sequence is limited to the CDR3, 39 bases, with the frame set at the first base. Receptor libraries were prepared by 5' RACE. Instrument on record: Illumina HiSeq 2500. A second PCR of roughly 7 to 11 cycles was performed with a sample-barcoded 5' primer and a J-beta primer mix. Each TCR beta cDNA molecule received a unique molecular identifier from a template-switch 5' adaptor carrying 12 random nucleotides. At least 2.5 million CDR3-containing paired-end reads were obtained from each sample. All of the RNA was converted into first-strand cDNA using the Mint cDNA synthesis kit, with a TRBC-specific oligonucleotide serving as the primer. After uracil-DNA glycosylase treatment, a first 18-cycle PCR used universal primers M1SS and BC2_uni_R on all cDNA. Per the authors' processing: Normalization of each sample was performed by random selection of 1 million high-quality reads, each carrying a distinct molecular identifier. Reads with shared molecular identifiers were discarded instead of being binned into consensus sequences. MiTCR, with a Q25 quality threshold and the strictest error-elimination algorithm, was used for CDR3 identification, clonotype clustering and error correction. A nonparametric unseen species model using Euler transformation provided a lower-bound estimate of total TCR beta diversity. Through fastp at Q25 and MiXCR, TCRdb rebuilt clones from the public reads, retaining in-frame beta chains. Every CDR3 protein is listed once, alongside the most common genes and DNA of its rows. In this record, the V and J calls reflect TCRdb's handling and not the investigators' own analysis. The sample table records around 870,000 distinct CDR3 sequences; 29% of these occur just once. Around a sixth of the sample is in the top ten clones.

The table lists this clonotype with a few counts. Its antigen specificity is not known. Within one base of it there is no much larger clone, and no base qualities were kept. The sequence came from a woman aged 80 or over in good health. The specimen was blood. The sequence links TRBV7-2 to TRBJ2-3; a confident D gene designation cannot be given. The sequenced DNA: TGTGCCAGCAGCTTAGCCTGGGCAGATACGCAGTATTTT. This is translated as CASSLAWADTQYF.